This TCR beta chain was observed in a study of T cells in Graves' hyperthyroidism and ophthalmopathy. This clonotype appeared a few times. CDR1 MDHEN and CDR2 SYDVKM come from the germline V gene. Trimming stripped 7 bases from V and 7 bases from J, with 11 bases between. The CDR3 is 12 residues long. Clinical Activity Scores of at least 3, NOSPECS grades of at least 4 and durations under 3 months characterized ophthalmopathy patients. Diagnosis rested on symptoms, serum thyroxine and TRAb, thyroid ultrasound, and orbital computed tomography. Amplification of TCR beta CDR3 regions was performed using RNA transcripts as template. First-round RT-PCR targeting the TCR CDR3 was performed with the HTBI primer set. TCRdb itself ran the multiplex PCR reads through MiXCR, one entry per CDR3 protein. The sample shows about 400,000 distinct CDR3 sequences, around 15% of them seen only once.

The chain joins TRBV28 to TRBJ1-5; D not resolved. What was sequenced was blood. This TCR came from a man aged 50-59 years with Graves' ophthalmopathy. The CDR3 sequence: CASTVSGQPQHF. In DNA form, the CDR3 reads TGTGCCAGCACCGTCAGTGGACAGCCCCAGCATTTT.